The following is a T cell receptor (beta chain) sequence with its context. Trimming pared 5 bases from V and 5 bases from J, leaving 13 bases between. The CDR3 loop spans 14 amino acids. Germline CDR1 reads SGHRS; CDR2 reads YFSETQ. PCR used 60 Vbeta primers and 13 Jbeta primers. Clones were read by immunoSEQ multiplex PCR, and TCRdb kept only the in-frame ones, dropping some. In the table there are 110,000 to 150,000 clones, 55% to 80% of which are singletons. The sample belongs to a study of cytomegalovirus exposure and HLA in healthy donors. The chain is built from TRBV5-1 and TRBJ2-2, with D maybe TRBD2 (5 bases). The specimen was PBMCs. This clonotype originated in a woman aged 40 to 49 in good health and CMV-seronegative. CDR3 protein: CASRGTRGTGELFF. The CDR3 nucleotides read TGCGCCAGCAGGGGAACTAGAGGAACCGGGGAGCTGTTTTTT.